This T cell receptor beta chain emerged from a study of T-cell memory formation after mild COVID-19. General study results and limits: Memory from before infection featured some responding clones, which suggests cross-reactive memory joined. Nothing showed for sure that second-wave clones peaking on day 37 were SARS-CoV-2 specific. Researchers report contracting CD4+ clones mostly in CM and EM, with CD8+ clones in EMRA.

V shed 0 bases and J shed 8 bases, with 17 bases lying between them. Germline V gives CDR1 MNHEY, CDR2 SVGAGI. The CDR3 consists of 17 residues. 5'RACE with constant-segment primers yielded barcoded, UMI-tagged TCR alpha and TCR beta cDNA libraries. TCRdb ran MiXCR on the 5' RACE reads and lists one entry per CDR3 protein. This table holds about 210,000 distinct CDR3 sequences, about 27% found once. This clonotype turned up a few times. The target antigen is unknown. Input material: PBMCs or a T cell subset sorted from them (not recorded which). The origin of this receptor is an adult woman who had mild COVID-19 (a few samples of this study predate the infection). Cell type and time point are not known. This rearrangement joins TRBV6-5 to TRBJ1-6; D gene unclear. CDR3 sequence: CASSYSISPREDSPLHF. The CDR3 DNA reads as TGTGCCAGCAGTTACTCGATCAGCCCTCGAGAGGATTCACCCCTCCACTTT.